This T cell receptor beta chain came from a study of blood T cell repertoires in COVID-19. On the study more broadly: Both acute and convalescent COVID-19 samples were obtained from the United States, Italy and Spain.

Profiling relied on immunoSEQ multiplex PCR, and the TCRdb table lists in-frame clones only, not all of them. The table includes roughly 200,000 clones, under 90% detected once. Germline CDR1 reads WNHNN; CDR2 reads SYGVQD (reference sequence). The ends lost 3 bases at V and 6 bases at J; junction bases unmatched: 14. The CDR3 consists of 18 residues. The V call is TRBV10-1, the J call TRBJ2-4; TRBD1 aligns across 10 bases. The receptor's source is a human donor in a cohort sampled during active COVID-19. Sequenced input: peripheral blood. CDR3 in DNA: TGCGCCAGCAGTGAACGGACAGGGGGACAACTCTCTGGAAACATTCAGTACTTC. This sequence encodes CASSERTGGQLSGNIQYF.